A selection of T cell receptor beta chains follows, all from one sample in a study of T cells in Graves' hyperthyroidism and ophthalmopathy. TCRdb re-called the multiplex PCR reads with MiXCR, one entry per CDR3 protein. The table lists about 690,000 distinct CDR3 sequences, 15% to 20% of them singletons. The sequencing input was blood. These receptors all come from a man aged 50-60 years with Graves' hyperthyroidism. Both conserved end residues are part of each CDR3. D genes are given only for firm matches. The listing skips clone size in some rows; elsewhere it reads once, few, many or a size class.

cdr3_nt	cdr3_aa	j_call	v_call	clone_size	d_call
TGCGCCACCAAGGACAGGATGGACACTGAAGCTTTCTTT	CATKDRMDTEAFF	TRBJ1-1	TRBV10-1	few	TRBD1
TGTGCCAGCAGCCGCAACCGGGACAGGAGTAATGAGCAGTTCTTC	CASSRNRDRSNEQFF	TRBJ2-1	TRBV7-9	once	TRBD1
TGTGCCAGCAGTTACTCGAATTGGGTAGGGTCAAACTATGGCTACACCTTC	CASSYSNWVGSNYGYTF	TRBJ1-2	TRBV6-5	many	NA
TGTGCCAGCAGCCCTTGGGGCAGGATCTACGAGCAGTACTTC	CASSPWGRIYEQYF	TRBJ2-7	TRBV11-2	many	NA
TGTGCCAGCCGAGGCGCAGGGGTCAGCTCCTACGAGCAGTACTTC	CASRGAGVSSYEQYF	TRBJ2-7	TRBV28	NA	NA
TGTGCCAGCAGCACAGGACTAGCGGGACAGATAGGAAGCACAGATACGCAGTATTTT	CASSTGLAGQIGSTDTQYF	TRBJ2-3	TRBV9	NA	TRBD2
TGTGCCAGCAGCTTAGTCTCTACCACTGAAGCTTTCTTT	CASSLVSTTEAFF	TRBJ1-1	TRBV11-1	many	NA
TGTGCCAGCACCCGTGCTGGGGCGTCTAGCAATCAGCCCCAGCATTTT	CASTRAGASSNQPQHF	TRBJ1-5	TRBV28	few	NA
TGTGCCAGCAACGTCCCGGGACAGGGGGCGGATGAAAAACTGTTTTTT	CASNVPGQGADEKLFF	TRBJ1-4	TRBV28	many	TRBD1
TGTGCCAGCAGCCCCTCTCCGGGGTCCTCTACAGATACGCAGTATTTT	CASSPSPGSSTDTQYF	TRBJ2-3	TRBV7-3	few	NA
TGTGCCACCAGCCGAGACACCTTTCGCGGCAGCAACACCGGGGAGCTGTTTTTT	CATSRDTFRGSNTGELFF	TRBJ2-2	TRBV15	NA	NA
TGTGCCAGCGCCTCCGTGACAGGGGGCGACAATCGGCCCCAGCATTTT	CASASVTGGDNRPQHF	TRBJ1-5	TRBV2	few	TRBD1
TGTGCCAGCAGACGACAGGGGGCAGACTACGAGCAGTACTTC	CASRRQGADYEQYF	TRBJ2-7	TRBV12-3/TRBV12-4	NA	TRBD1
TGCGCCAGCAGCTTTTCACTAGCGGGAGCCGGGGAGCTGTTTTTT	CASSFSLAGAGELFF	TRBJ2-2	TRBV5-1	NA	TRBD2
TGTGCCAGCTCCCCGGGACCTCGGGATCTATACGAGCAGTACTTC	CASSPGPRDLYEQYF	TRBJ2-7	TRBV18	many	NA
TGCAGTGCTAGCTCCGGGGGGATATACGGCACTGAAGCTTTCTTT	CSASSGGIYGTEAFF	TRBJ1-1	TRBV20-1	many	NA
TGCAGTGCTAGATATAGCGGGAGGCCCTCCTACGAGCAGTACTTC	CSARYSGRPSYEQYF	TRBJ2-7	TRBV20-1	NA	TRBD2
TGTGCCACCAGCAGAGATCGTGACAGCTACAATGAGCAGTTCTTC	CATSRDRDSYNEQFF	TRBJ2-1	TRBV15	NA	NA
TGTGCCAGCAGCCTGAGTGGGGGACAGGGGGCCTACGAGCAGTACTTC	CASSLSGGQGAYEQYF	TRBJ2-7	TRBV5-4	NA	TRBD1
TGTGCCAGTACCACTTGGGCTAATGAGCAGTTCTTC	CASTTWANEQFF	TRBJ2-1	TRBV19	few	NA